Listed below are T cell receptor beta chains from one sample, sequenced in a study of blood T cell repertoires in COVID-19. Only in-frame clones appear in the TCRdb table, and some are missing; sequencing was by immunoSEQ multiplex PCR. The sample has 60,000 to 70,000 clones; approximately 83% are singletons. Sample: peripheral blood. Receptors were obtained from an older woman with acute or convalescent COVID-19. Each CDR3 is given with its conserved first and last residue. A D gene is named only where the DNA matches it firmly. Rows give clone size only sometimes, using once, few, many, or a class for an expanded clone.

J: TRBJ1-5; D: -; size: -; V: TRBV7-9; CDR3: CASSSQEETPQHF; DNA: TGTGCCAGCAGCTCACAGGAAGAGACGCCCCAGCATTTT
J: TRBJ2-3; D: -; size: -; V: TRBV7-8; CDR3: CASKLVASTDTQYF; DNA: TGTGCCAGCAAATTGGTAGCTAGCACAGATACGCAGTATTTT
J: TRBJ1-2; D: -; size: once; V: TRBV3-1/TRBV3-2; CDR3: CASSQDRGGSGYTF; DNA: TGTGCCAGCAGCCAAGATCGGGGGGGCAGTGGCTACACCTTC
J: TRBJ1-1; D: -; size: few; V: TRBV21-1; CDR3: CASSKMGIGETENTEAFF; DNA: TGTGCCAGCAGCAAAATGGGGATAGGGGAAACTGAGAACACTGAAGCTTTCTTT
J: TRBJ1-4; D: TRBD1; size: -; V: TRBV12-3/TRBV12-4; CDR3: CASRQGNEKLFF; DNA: TGTGCCAGCAGACAGGGGAATGAAAAACTGTTTTTT
J: TRBJ2-5; D: TRBD2; size: -; V: TRBV2; CDR3: CASMELAGQETQYF; DNA: TGTGCCAGCATGGAGCTAGCGGGCCAAGAGACCCAGTACTTC
J: TRBJ2-7; D: TRBD2; size: -; V: TRBV9; CDR3: CASSVGTSNVEQYF; DNA: TGTGCCAGCAGCGTAGGGACTAGCAACGTCGAGCAGTACTTC
J: TRBJ1-1; D: -; size: once; V: TRBV6-1; CDR3: CASSEGSLNTEAFF; DNA: TGTGCCAGCAGTGAGGGCAGCTTGAACACTGAAGCTTTCTTT
J: TRBJ2-3; D: -; size: -; V: TRBV18; CDR3: CASSPPQGRDTQYF; DNA: TGTGCCAGCTCACCACCGCAGGGTAGGGATACGCAGTATTTT
J: TRBJ2-1; D: -; size: -; V: TRBV5-1; CDR3: CASSADTSNLGNEQFF; DNA: TGCGCCAGCAGCGCGGATACCTCAAATCTAGGCAATGAGCAGTTCTTC
J: TRBJ1-4; D: -; size: -; V: TRBV6-5; CDR3: CASTRQPDEKLFF; DNA: TGTGCCAGCACCAGACAGCCAGATGAAAAACTGTTTTTT
J: TRBJ2-1; D: TRBD2; size: -; V: TRBV6-5; CDR3: CASSSPSGSVYNEQFF; DNA: TGTGCCAGCAGTTCCCCTAGCGGGAGTGTCTACAATGAGCAGTTCTTC
J: TRBJ1-5; D: TRBD1; size: -; V: TRBV2; CDR3: CASRKQGARQPQHF; DNA: TGTGCCAGCAGGAAACAGGGGGCGAGACAGCCCCAGCATTTT
J: TRBJ1-1; D: -; size: -; V: TRBV30; CDR3: CAWRPPRQDPNTEAFF; DNA: TGTGCCTGGAGGCCCCCTAGACAGGACCCGAACACTGAAGCTTTCTTT
J: TRBJ2-1; D: -; size: -; V: TRBV21-1; CDR3: CASSNIEGAQYNEQFF; DNA: TGTGCCAGCAGCAACATCGAGGGGGCCCAATACAATGAGCAGTTCTTC